One and the same sample provided the 17 T cell receptor beta chains below, sequenced in a study of T cell repertoires in cytomegalovirus infection. TCRdb re-analysed the reads in MiXCR, keeping a single row per CDR3 protein. The sample contains 150,000 to 200,000 distinct CDR3 sequences, approximately 20% of which appear only once. Sequenced: PBMCs. All receptors come from a human donor in good health (CMV status not recorded). Some clones in this sample may be carry-over from other donors' samples.

In this sample, this clonotype turned up many times. This chain uses TRBV28 with TRBJ2-3; 9 bases match TRBD2. V trimming: 6 bases; J trimming: 2 bases; junction bases outside the gene matches: 3. Germline V gene lookup returns CDR1 MDHEN and CDR2 SYDVKM. CDR3 size: 14 residues. CDR3 amino acids: CASSLAGTTDTQYF. In DNA, the CDR3 is TGTGCCAGCAGCCTAGCGGGGACCACAGATACGCAGTATTTT.

This chain links TRBV6-2 or TRBV6-3 with TRBJ1-5; no definite D call. CDR1 and CDR2 from the germline V gene are MNHEY and SVGEGT. The V end was cut by 1 base, the J end by 3 bases, with 7 bases between. The CDR3 spans 14 residues. The DNA of the CDR3 is TGTGCCAGCAGTTACTATCCGGCCAATCAGCCCCAGCATTTT. Its translation: CASSYYPANQPQHF.

This clonotype was observed many times. The V and J genes are TRBV4-1 and TRBJ1-3, with TRBD1 as a possible D gene (6 bases). CDR1 MGHRA and CDR2 YSYEKL come from the germline V gene. The V and J ends lost 1 base and 8 bases respectively, with 12 bases between them. This CDR3 has 14 residues. CDR3 in amino acids: CASSQVQGLDTIYF. In DNA form, the CDR3 reads TGCGCCAGCAGCCAAGTCCAGGGGTTAGACACCATATATTTT.

The gene calls are TRBV10-2 and TRBJ2-5, with 10 nucleotides matching TRBD1. With V trimmed by 4 bases and J by 4 bases, 6 bases remained unmatched. Germline values: CDR1 WSHSY, CDR2 SAAADI. This CDR3 contains 15 residues. The CDR3 reads CASSVSGTGVETQYF. CDR3 DNA sequence: TGCGCCAGCAGTGTCTCCGGGACAGGGGTAGAGACCCAGTACTTC.

The sample holds one count of this clonotype. The genes are TRBV20-1 and TRBJ2-1; D is uncertain. Trimming took 1 base from V and 9 from J, leaving 7 bases between them. The CDR3 runs to 11 residues. Germline V gene sequence: CDR1 DFQATT, CDR2 SNEGSKA (reference sequence). CDR3 sequence (DNA): TGCAGTGCTAGAGGTAATGGTGAGCAGTTCTTC. It specifies CSARGNGEQFF.

The rearrangement links TRBV29-1 to TRBJ2-3, with D perhaps matching TRBD1 or TRBD2 (5 bases each). From germline, CDR1 is SQVTM and CDR2 ANQGSEA. The CDR3 has 14 amino acids. V lost 6 bases to trimming and J lost 5 bases, with 18 bases between them. CDR3 nucleotides: TGCAGCGTGAGGGCGGGTCGGGGCTTAGATACGCAGTATTTT. As protein: CSVRAGRGLDTQYF.

In this sample, this clonotype turned up a few times. This chain links TRBV6-5 with TRBJ2-7; D is possibly TRBD1 (6 bases). This CDR3 is built from 15 residues. Trimming took 2 bases from V and 4 from J, leaving 15 bases between them. Germline V gene sequence: CDR1 MNHEY, CDR2 SVGAGI. In DNA, the CDR3 is TGTGCCAGCAGTTACGGGGGCCAGGGTGGATACGAGCAGTACTTC. Protein sequence: CASSYGGQGGYEQYF.

This clonotype was recorded many times. The chain's CDR3 is CSASDRRGEQYF. CDR3 nucleotide sequence: TGCAGTGCTAGTGATAGAAGGGGCGAGCAGTACTTC. This chain uses TRBV20-1 with TRBJ2-7; TRBD1 might be the D (5 bases). The germline gives CDR1 DFQATT, CDR2 SNEGSKA (reference sequence). The CDR3 consists of 12 residues. Trimming removed 3 bases from V and 6 bases from J, with 12 bases in between.

This clonotype showed up many times. The chain recombines TRBV11-1 with TRBJ2-7; 7 bases are shared with TRBD2. Germline V lookup: CDR1 SGHAT, CDR2 FQDESV (reference sequence). With 6 bases clipped from V and 5 bases from J, the junction kept 13 bases outside the gene matches. The CDR3 extends over 15 amino acids. CDR3 amino acids: CASSSNRDYFHEQYF. Written as DNA, the CDR3 is TGTGCCAGCAGTTCAAACCGGGACTATTTCCACGAGCAGTACTTC.

This clonotype was detected many times. The chain employs TRBV7-2 and TRBJ2-7; TRBD1 matches 8 bases. The length of the CDR3 is 14 residues. Per germline, CDR1 SGHTA and CDR2 FQGNSA. J was trimmed by 3 bases and V by 5 bases; bases with no gene match: 6. The CDR3 loop is CASSPATGGYEQYF. CDR3 DNA sequence: TGTGCCAGCAGCCCAGCAACAGGGGGCTACGAGCAGTACTTC.

This clonotype has at least ten counts. This chain connects TRBV7-2 to TRBJ2-5; D perhaps matches TRBD2 (6 bases). This CDR3 has 15 residues. Germline values: CDR1 SGHTA, CDR2 FQGNSA. Trimming stripped 4 bases from V and 2 bases from J, with 14 bases between. The CDR3 sequence is CASSSLGGPQETQYF. The CDR3 DNA reads TGTGCCAGCAGCTCCTTGGGGGGTCCTCAAGAGACCCAGTACTTC.

A word on this clonotype: The CDR3 ends on some other residue instead of the conserved phenylalanine or tryptophan, so this is likely a read error. The rearrangement uses TRBV12-3 or TRBV12-4 and TRBJ1-2, with 8 bases lining up with TRBD1. Trimming cost V 6 bases and J 3 bases; bases outside gene matches: 6. The CDR3 contains 14 residues. This CDR3 is CASSPPGQDYGYTL. CDR3 in DNA: TGTGCCAGCAGCCCCCCGGGACAGGACTATGGCTACACCTTA.

The rearrangement links TRBV28 to TRBJ1-2; TRBD1 is a possible D gene (5 bases). Germline V CDR1 and CDR2: MDHEN, SYDVKM. With 5 bases removed from V and 8 bases from J, the gap between germline ends came to 18 bases. The CDR3 sequence is 14 residues long. CDR3 amino acids: CASSLTQGADGYTF. The CDR3 nucleotides are TGTGCCAGCAGTCTTACCCAAGGGGCGGACGGCTACACCTTC.

The chain has TRBV28 and TRBJ2-5; a weak D match, TRBD1 (5 bases). V gave up 3 bases and J gave up 7 bases, with 15 bases separating them. This CDR3 has 14 amino acids. Germline CDR1 MDHEN, CDR2 SYDVKM. CDR3 nucleotides: TGTGCCAGCAGTTTCCCCTCAGGGTTACGGACCCAGTACTTC. Encoded protein: CASSFPSGLRTQYF. The variable domain in full, with the rest retrieved from reference TRBV28 and TRBJ2-5, is DVKVTQSSRYLVKRTGEKVFLECVQDMDHENMFWYRQDPGLGLRLIYFSYDVKMKEKGDIPEGYSVSREKKERFSLILESASTNQTSMYLCASSFPSGLRTQYFGPGTRLLVL.

This clonotype has at least ten counts. V is TRBV19 and J is TRBJ1-5, with a possible D match to TRBD1 (5 bases). Trimming removed 10 bases at V and 1 base at J, with 17 bases between. The CDR3 loop spans 15 amino acids. From germline, CDR1 is LNHDA and CDR2 SQIVND (reference sequence). The DNA for the CDR3 is TGTGCCACGGCCCCGTCTCGGGGGAGCAATCAGCCCCAGCATTTT. Translated, it gives CATAPSRGSNQPQHF.

The chain uses TRBV5-1 and TRBJ1-6; D uncertain. The germline V gene encodes CDR1 SGHRS and CDR2 YFSETQ. V was trimmed by 5 bases and J by 0 bases, leaving 15 bases between them. The CDR3 contains 17 residues. The CDR3 region has the DNA TGCGCCAGCAGTTATACAGAAAAAAGCTCCTATAATTCACCCCTCCACTTT. It yields the protein CASSYTEKSSYNSPLHF.

CDR3 sequence (DNA): TGCGCCAGCAGCTCGGGGGGGCAAAACAATGAGCAGTTCTTC. Translated, it gives CASSSGGQNNEQFF. The rearrangement joins TRBV5-1 to TRBJ2-1, with 8 bases matching TRBD2. With 3 bases clipped from V and 5 bases from J, the junction kept 4 bases outside the gene matches. The CDR3 runs to 14 residues. Germline CDR1 reads SGHRS; CDR2 reads YFSETQ.